This T cell receptor (beta chain) was observed in a study of blood T cell repertoires in COVID-19. The protocol was immunoSEQ multiplex PCR, while the TCRdb copy is restricted to in-frame clones and leaves out a portion. The table includes about 280,000 clones, around nine tenths detected once. CDR3 size: 16 residues. This clonotype was sampled from a man in his forties with active or convalescent COVID-19. V usage is TRBV21-1 and J usage is TRBJ2-1; TRBD2 reflects the table's D call only, with no check against the DNA. TRBV21-1 is a recognized pseudogene. The sequencing sample was made of peripheral blood. The CDR3 is CASSKPKRSSYNEQFF. Written as DNA, the CDR3 is TGTGCCAGCAGCAAACCCAAGCGGAGCTCCTACAATGAGCAGTTCTTC.